These 17 T cell receptor beta chains were all obtained from the same sample, sequenced in a study of CD8 T cells in Susac syndrome. When the RNA was reverse transcribed, random hexamers were used with an input of roughly 0.45 to 1 ug. Via MiXCR, TCRdb re-called the immunoSEQ multiplex PCR reads, giving one row per CDR3 protein. The sample contains approximately 190,000 distinct CDR3 sequences, 90% to 95% of which appear only once. Sequences were obtained from CD4+ T cells from PBMCs. Receptor source: a human donor with multiple sclerosis.

The chain is built from TRBV12-3 or TRBV12-4 and TRBJ2-1, with D possibly matching TRBD1 (5 bases). Trimming removed 6 bases from V and 10 bases from J, with 19 bases in between. This CDR3 region has 14 residues. The CDR3 DNA reads as TGTGCCAGCAGCCCCGTCGGACATAAATGGGAGCAGTTCTTC. Translating it yields CASSPVGHKWEQFF.

The J gene is TRBJ2-3, the V gene TRBV24-1; the match to TRBD2 covers 11 bases. The V segment lost 4 bases and the J segment 0 bases; nucleotides outside the gene matches: 2. Germline V lookup: CDR1 KGHDR, CDR2 SFDVKD. CDR3 length equals 16 residues. This CDR3 reads CATSERTSGSTDTQYF. The CDR3 bases are TGTGCCACCAGTGAGCGGACTAGCGGGAGCACAGATACGCAGTATTTT.

The J gene is TRBJ2-7, the V gene TRBV2, with TRBD1 as a possible D gene (5 bases). The V end was cut by 8 bases, the J end by 4 bases, with 21 bases between. This CDR3 is 15 amino acids long. Per the germline V gene, CDR1 is SNHLY and CDR2 is FYNNEI. The CDR3 DNA follows: TGTGCCAGCGGGGCCTGGTACTCCTTGAAGTACGAGCAGTACTTC. Protein: CASGAWYSLKYEQYF.

The J gene is TRBJ2-7, the V gene TRBV4-2, with TRBD1 as a possible D gene (6 bases). CDR3 size: 15 residues. With 3 bases removed from V and 4 bases from J, the gap between germline ends came to 16 bases. The germline gives CDR1 LGHNA, CDR2 YNFKEQ. CDR3 bases: TGTGCCAGCAGCCAGCCCGAACAGGGTTCATACGAGCAGTACTTC. Protein product: CASSQPEQGSYEQYF.

The chain employs TRBV28 and TRBJ1-5; TRBD1 is a possible D gene (6 bases). V lost 4 bases and J lost 5, with 12 bases in between. CDR3 length equals 14 residues. CDR1 is MDHEN, CDR2 SYDVKM, per germline. CDR3: CASSWTAIDQPQHF. The CDR3 region has the DNA TGTGCCAGCAGTTGGACAGCAATTGATCAGCCCCAGCATTTT.

The sample holds one count of this clonotype. This chain uses TRBV27 with TRBJ2-5, with a tentative D call TRBD2 (5 bases). The V end was cut by 0 bases, the J end by 4 bases, with 12 bases between. Per germline, CDR1 MNHEY and CDR2 SMNVEV (reference sequence). This CDR3 spans 15 amino acids. The CDR3 DNA follows: TGTGCCAGCAGTTTATCGCTCGCTGCGGGAGAGACCCAGTACTTC. As protein: CASSLSLAAGETQYF.

The chain links TRBV30 to TRBJ2-1; tentatively, D is TRBD2 (5 bases). Looked up from germline, CDR1 is GTSNPN and CDR2 is SVGIG (reference sequence). This CDR3 is 14 amino acids long. Trimming stripped 3 bases from V and 0 bases from J, with 9 bases between. DNA for the CDR3: TGTGCCTGGAGCGGGGTTAGCTCCTACAATGAGCAGTTCTTC. Its translation is CAWSGVSSYNEQFF.

The chain couples TRBV3-1 to TRBJ2-6, with D perhaps TRBD1 (6 bases). CDR1 is LGHDT and CDR2 is YNNKEL in the germline V gene (reference sequence). This CDR3 has 15 amino acids. Trimming took off 4 bases at V and 1 base at J, with 8 bases between the two ends. CDR3 residues: CASSPQGSGANVLTF. The CDR3 DNA reads as TGTGCCAGCAGCCCCCAGGGGTCTGGGGCCAACGTCCTGACTTTC.

V usage is TRBV5-1 and J usage is TRBJ2-7; possible D gene TRBD2, 5 bases. V lost 0 bases to trimming and J lost 7 bases, with 11 bases between them. Germline V lookup: CDR1 SGHRS, CDR2 YFSETQ. This CDR3 comprises 13 residues. The CDR3: CASSLEGGREQYF. The DNA of the CDR3 is TGCGCCAGCAGCTTGGAGGGCGGGCGGGAGCAGTACTTC.

V and J are TRBV10-3 and TRBJ1-3; D is ambiguous. Trimming removed 4 bases at V and 3 bases at J, with 10 bases between. The CDR3 is 14 amino acids. Germline lookup yields CDR1 ENHRY and CDR2 SYGVKD. The CDR3 spells CAISVEGYGNTIYF. Written as DNA, the CDR3 is TGTGCCATCAGTGTCGAAGGGTATGGAAACACCATATATTTT.

The V gene is TRBV29-1, the J gene TRBJ2-4, with 8 bases fitting TRBD1. Per the germline V gene, CDR1 is SQVTM and CDR2 is ANQGSEA. V trimming: 5 bases; J trimming: 7 bases; junction bases outside the gene matches: 7. CDR3 size: 13 residues. This CDR3 is CSVSWTGRNIQYF. DNA for the CDR3: TGCAGCGTTTCTTGGACAGGGCGTAACATTCAGTACTTC. The variable domain in full, completed from reference TRBV29-1 and TRBJ2-4, reads SAVISQKPSRDICQRGTSLTIQCQVDSQVTMMFWYRQQPGQSLTLIATANQGSEATYESGFVIDKFPISRPNLTFSTLTVSNMSPEDSSIYLCSVSWTGRNIQYFGAGTRLSVL.

This chain links TRBV24-1 with TRBJ2-5; 11 positions agree with TRBD2. Unmatched junction bases numbered 3, after V lost 0 bases and J lost 10 bases. The CDR3 is 14 residues long. Germline V gene lookup returns CDR1 KGHDR and CDR2 SFDVKD. The DNA of the CDR3 is TGTGCCACCAGTGATTTGACTAGCGGGAGCAGCCAGTACTTC. Its protein product is CATSDLTSGSSQYF.

Worth noting for this clonotype: The junction and the germline gene differ at one end; a read error may be behind it. The chain combines TRBV27 with TRBJ2-1, with D perhaps TRBD2 (6 bases). CDR1 and CDR2 (germline): MNHEY, SMNVEV (reference sequence). There are 14 residues in the CDR3. The CDR3 is CASSFWGDSSTLQF. In DNA form, the CDR3 reads TGTGCCAGCAGTTTTTGGGGGGACTCTTCAACCCTCCAATTC.

This chain links TRBV20-1 with TRBJ1-2; 8 bases agree with TRBD1. CDR1 DFQATT and CDR2 SNEGSKA come from the germline V gene (reference sequence). CDR3 size: 13 residues. With 3 bases clipped from V and 7 bases from J, the junction kept 7 bases outside the gene matches. CDR3 DNA: TGCAGTGCTAGCCAAACAGGGGGAAGTGGCTACACCTTC. Amino acids: CSASQTGGSGYTF.

This chain links TRBV5-1 with TRBJ1-2; D not resolved. The CDR3 is made up of 18 amino acids. The germline gives CDR1 SGHRS, CDR2 YFSETQ. The V end lost 0 bases, the J end lost 0 bases, and 18 bases lay between the germline ends. The DNA for the CDR3 is TGCGCCAGCAGCTTGGATGTCAGGCACCCAGTACCTAACTATGGCTACACCTTC. Amino acid sequence: CASSLDVRHPVPNYGYTF.

The CDR3 reads CASSQISGWDGYTF. The CDR3 DNA sequence: TGTGCCAGCAGCCAAATCTCAGGTTGGGATGGCTACACCTTC. This rearrangement joins TRBV3-1 to TRBJ1-2, with no clear D. In germline, CDR1 is LGHDT, CDR2 YNNKEL (reference sequence). The V and J ends lost 2 bases and 6 bases respectively, with 13 bases between them. This CDR3 spans 14 amino acids.

The genes are TRBV3-1 and TRBJ2-1; possibly TRBD1 for D (5 bases). The germline V gene encodes CDR1 LGHDT and CDR2 YNNKEL (reference sequence). Trimming left V 5 bases short and J 1 base short, with 12 bases between. The CDR3 has 15 amino acids. The CDR3 DNA follows: TGTGCCAGCAGCATGTCCCAGGGTTCCTACAATGAGCAGTTCTTC. Amino acid sequence: CASSMSQGSYNEQFF.